This TCR beta chain was identified during a study of OX40 agonist ivuxolimab in advanced cancers. Study information: Age averaged about 60 years (range 23 to 79), and around 78% were male.

Overall study findings and caveats: CD8+ T cells showed, on average, more clonal expansion than CD4+ cells.

Points on this clone: Antigen specificity is unknown.

The assay was immunoSEQ multiplex PCR, and TCRdb's table has in-frame clones only and misses some. The sample has 82,000 or so clones; roughly 85% are singletons. The CDR3 loop spans 13 amino acids. The V end was cut by 2 bases, the J end by 7 bases, with 12 bases between. CDR1 SGDLS and CDR2 YYNGEE come from the germline V gene. Sequencing used CD4+ or CD8+ T cells sorted from blood, obtained in a trial of the OX40 agonist ivuxolimab. The genes are TRBV9 and TRBJ1-2; a possible D gene is TRBD1 (6 bases). This sequence was found in an adult with an advanced solid tumor such as melanoma, head and neck, liver or kidney cancer. The chain's CDR3 is CASSVGQFAGYTF. CDR3 sequence (DNA): TGTGCCAGCAGCGTTGGACAGTTTGCTGGCTACACCTTC.